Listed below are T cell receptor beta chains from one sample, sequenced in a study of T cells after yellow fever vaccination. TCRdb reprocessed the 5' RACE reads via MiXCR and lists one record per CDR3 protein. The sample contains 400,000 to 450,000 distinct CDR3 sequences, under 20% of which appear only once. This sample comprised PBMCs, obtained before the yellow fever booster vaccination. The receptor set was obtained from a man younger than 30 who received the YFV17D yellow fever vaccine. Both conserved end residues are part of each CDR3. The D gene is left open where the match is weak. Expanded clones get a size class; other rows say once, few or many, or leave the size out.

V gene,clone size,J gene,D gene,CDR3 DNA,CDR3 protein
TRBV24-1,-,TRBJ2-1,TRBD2,TGTGCCACCAGTGATCGATCAAGCGGGGGGGTAGGTGAGCAGTTCTTC,CATSDRSSGGVGEQFF
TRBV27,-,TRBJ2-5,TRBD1,TGTGGAGACTCAGGGGGCTTGGAGACCCAGTACTTC,CGDSGGLETQYF
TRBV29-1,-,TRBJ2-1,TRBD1,TGCAGCGTTGACGGGACAGGAGACAATGAGCAGTTCTTC,CSVDGTGDNEQFF
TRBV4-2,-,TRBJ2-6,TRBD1,TGTGCCAGCAGCCAGACAGGGGGTTCGGGGGCCAACGTCCTGACTTTC,CASSQTGGSGANVLTF
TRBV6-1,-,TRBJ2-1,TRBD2,TGTGCCAGCAGGGGCGGGGGGGGTGAGCAGTTCTTC,CASRGGGGEQFF
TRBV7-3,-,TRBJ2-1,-,TGTGCCAGCAGCCGAGGCACAGGCCCATGGAATGAGCAGTTCTTC,CASSRGTGPWNEQFF
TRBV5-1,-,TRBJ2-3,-,TGCGCCAGCAGCATATCCGACCAGACAGATACGCAGTATTTT,CASSISDQTDTQYF
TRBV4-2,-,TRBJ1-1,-,TGTGCCAGCAGCCAAGCTGGCCGGGTGGGGACTGAAGCTTTCTTT,CASSQAGRVGTEAFF
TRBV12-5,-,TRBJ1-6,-,TGTGCTAGTGGTTCTGGCCAGGGGCTACCCCTCCACTTT,CASGSGQGLPLHF
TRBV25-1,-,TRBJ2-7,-,TGTGCCAGCAGAGATTTGGGGGCAGCGGGTTATTACGAGCAGTACTTC,CASRDLGAAGYYEQYF
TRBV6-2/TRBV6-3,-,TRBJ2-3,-,TGTGCCAGCAGTTTTGGGACCTCAGAGAATACGCAGTATTTT,CASSFGTSENTQYF
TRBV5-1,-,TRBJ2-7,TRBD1,TGCGCCAGCAGCCCATTGACAGGGGCCTCCTACGAGCAGTACTTC,CASSPLTGASYEQYF
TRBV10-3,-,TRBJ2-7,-,TGTGCCATCATGAGGGAGGACAGTCTATCCGAGCAGTACTTC,CAIMREDSLSEQYF
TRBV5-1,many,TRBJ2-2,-,TGCGCCAGCAGCTTGGAACTAGCCGGGGAGCTGTTTTTT,CASSLELAGELFF
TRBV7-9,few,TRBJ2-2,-,TGTGCCAGCAGCCCTAGTATGGGGGACACCGGGGAGCTGTTTTTT,CASSPSMGDTGELFF
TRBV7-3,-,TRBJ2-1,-,TGTGCCAGCAGCTTATTTGGGGGCAATGAGCAGTTCTTC,CASSLFGGNEQFF
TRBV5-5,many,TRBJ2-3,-,TGTGCCAGCAGCTTTCGGGGTGTGCAGTTCACAGATACGCAGTATTTT,CASSFRGVQFTDTQYF
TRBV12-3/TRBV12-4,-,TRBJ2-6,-,TGTGCCAGCACCACCATAGCTGGGGCCAACGTCCTGACTTTC,CASTTIAGANVLTF